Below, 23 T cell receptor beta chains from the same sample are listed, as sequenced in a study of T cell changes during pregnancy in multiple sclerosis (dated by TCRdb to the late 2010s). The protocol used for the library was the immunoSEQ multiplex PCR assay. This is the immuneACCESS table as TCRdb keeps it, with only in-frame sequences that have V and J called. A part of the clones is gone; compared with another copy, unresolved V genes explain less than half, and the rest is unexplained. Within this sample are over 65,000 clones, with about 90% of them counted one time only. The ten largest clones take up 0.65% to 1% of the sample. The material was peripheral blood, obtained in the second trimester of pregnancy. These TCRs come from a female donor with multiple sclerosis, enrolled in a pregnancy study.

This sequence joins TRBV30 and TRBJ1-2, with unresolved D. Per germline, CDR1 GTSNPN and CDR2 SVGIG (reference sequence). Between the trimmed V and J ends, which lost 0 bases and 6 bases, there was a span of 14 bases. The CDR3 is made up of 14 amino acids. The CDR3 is CAWSVRRLLDGYTF. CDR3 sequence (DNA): TGTGCCTGGAGTGTACGGAGGCTACTGGATGGCTACACCTTC.

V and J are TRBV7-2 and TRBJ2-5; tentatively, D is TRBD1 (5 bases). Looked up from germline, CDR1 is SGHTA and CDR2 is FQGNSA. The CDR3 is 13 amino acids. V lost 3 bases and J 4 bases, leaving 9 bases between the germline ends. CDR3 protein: CASSFFGAETQYF. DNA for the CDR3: TGTGCCAGCAGCTTTTTTGGGGCAGAGACCCAGTACTTC.

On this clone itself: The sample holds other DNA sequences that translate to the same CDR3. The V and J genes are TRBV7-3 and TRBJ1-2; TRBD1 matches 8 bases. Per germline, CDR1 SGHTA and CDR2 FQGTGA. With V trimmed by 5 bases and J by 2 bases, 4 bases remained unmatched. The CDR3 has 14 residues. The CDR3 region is CASSPTGGNYGYTF. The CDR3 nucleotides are TGTGCCAGCAGCCCTACAGGGGGAAACTATGGCTACACCTTC. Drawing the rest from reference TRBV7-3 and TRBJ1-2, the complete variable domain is GAGVSQTPSNKVTEKGKYVELRCDPISGHTALYWYRQSLGQGPEFLIYFQGTGAADDSGLPNDRFFAVRPEGSVSTLKIQRTERGDSAVYLCASSPTGGNYGYTFGSGTRLTVV.

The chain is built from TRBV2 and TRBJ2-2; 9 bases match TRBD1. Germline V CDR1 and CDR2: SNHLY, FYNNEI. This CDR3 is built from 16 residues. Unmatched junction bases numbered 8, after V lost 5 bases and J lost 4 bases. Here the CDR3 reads CASSRQGVGATGELFF. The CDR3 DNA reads TGTGCCAGCAGTCGACAGGGGGTTGGCGCCACCGGGGAGCTGTTTTTT.

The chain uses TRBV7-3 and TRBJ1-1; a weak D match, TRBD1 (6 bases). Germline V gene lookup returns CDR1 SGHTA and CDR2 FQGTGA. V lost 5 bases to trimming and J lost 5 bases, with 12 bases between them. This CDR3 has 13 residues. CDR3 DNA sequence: TGTGCCAGCAGCGTGACAGGAGGTACTGAAGCTTTCTTT. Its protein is CASSVTGGTEAFF.

CDR3 sequence: CASTPQVRQGTDTEAFF. CDR3 DNA: TGTGCCAGCACCCCCCAGGTTCGACAGGGGACGGACACTGAAGCTTTCTTT. The chain uses TRBV7-9 and TRBJ1-1; 8 bases are a match to TRBD1. The CDR3 sequence is 17 residues long. Germline trimming cut 7 bases from V and 3 bases from J; bases unmatched to any gene: 16. Germline-derived CDR1 and CDR2 are SEHNR and FQNEAQ (reference sequence).

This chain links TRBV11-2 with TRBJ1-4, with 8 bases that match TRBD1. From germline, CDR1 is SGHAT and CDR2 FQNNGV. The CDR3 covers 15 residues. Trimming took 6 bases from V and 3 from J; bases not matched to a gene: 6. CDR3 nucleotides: TGTGCCAGCAGTCCCCCGGGACAGGCTAATGAAAAACTGTTTTTT. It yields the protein CASSPPGQANEKLFF.

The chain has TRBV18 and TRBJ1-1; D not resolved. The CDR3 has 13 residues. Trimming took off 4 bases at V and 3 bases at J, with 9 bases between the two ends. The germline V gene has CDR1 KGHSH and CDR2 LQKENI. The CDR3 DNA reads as TGTGCCAGCTCACTAATCCAGGACACTGAAGCTTTCTTT. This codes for CASSLIQDTEAFF.

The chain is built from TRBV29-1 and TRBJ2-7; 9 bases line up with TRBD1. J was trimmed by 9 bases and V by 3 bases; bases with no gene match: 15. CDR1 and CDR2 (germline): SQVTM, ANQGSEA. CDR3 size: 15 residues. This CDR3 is CSVEDPGQGRGRQYF. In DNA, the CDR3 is TGCAGCGTTGAGGATCCGGGACAGGGAAGAGGGAGGCAGTACTTC.

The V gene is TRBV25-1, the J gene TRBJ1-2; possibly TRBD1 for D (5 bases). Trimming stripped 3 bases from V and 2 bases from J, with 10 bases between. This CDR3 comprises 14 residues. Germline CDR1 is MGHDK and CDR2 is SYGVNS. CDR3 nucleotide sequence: TGTGCCAGCAGTGATGCGGGGGGGAACTATGGCTACACCTTC. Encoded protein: CASSDAGGNYGYTF.

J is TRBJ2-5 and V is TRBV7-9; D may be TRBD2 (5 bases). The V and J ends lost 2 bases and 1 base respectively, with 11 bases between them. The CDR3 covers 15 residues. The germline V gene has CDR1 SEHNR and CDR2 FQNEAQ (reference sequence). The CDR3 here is CASSLRETFQETQYF. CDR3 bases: TGTGCCAGCAGCTTAAGGGAGACATTCCAAGAGACCCAGTACTTC.

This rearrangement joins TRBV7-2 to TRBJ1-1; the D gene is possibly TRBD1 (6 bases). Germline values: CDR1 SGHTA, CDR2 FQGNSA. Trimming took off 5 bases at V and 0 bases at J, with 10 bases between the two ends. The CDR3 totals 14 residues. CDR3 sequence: CASSKGQLNTEAFF. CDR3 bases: TGTGCCAGCAGCAAAGGACAGCTGAACACTGAAGCTTTCTTT.

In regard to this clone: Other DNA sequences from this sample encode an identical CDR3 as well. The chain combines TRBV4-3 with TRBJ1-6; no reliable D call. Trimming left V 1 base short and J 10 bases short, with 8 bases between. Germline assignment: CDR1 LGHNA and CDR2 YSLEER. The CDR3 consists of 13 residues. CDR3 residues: CASSQVAGSPLHF. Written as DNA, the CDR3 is TGCGCCAGCAGCCAAGTTGCGGGGTCACCCCTCCACTTT.

The CDR3: CASSGGGQAAGELFF. CDR3 DNA: TGTGCCAGCAGCGGGGGGGGACAGGCCGCCGGGGAGCTGTTTTTT. The rearrangement links TRBV9 to TRBJ2-2, with D possibly being TRBD1 (8 bases). CDR1 and CDR2 from the germline V gene are SGDLS and YYNGEE. The CDR3 totals 15 residues. The V end was cut by 3 bases, the J end by 6 bases, with 15 bases between.

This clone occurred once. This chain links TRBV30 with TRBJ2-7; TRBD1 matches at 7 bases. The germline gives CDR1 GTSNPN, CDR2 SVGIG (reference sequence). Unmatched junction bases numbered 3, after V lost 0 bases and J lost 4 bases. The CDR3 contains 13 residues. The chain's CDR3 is CAWSVRTGYEQYF. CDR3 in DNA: TGTGCCTGGAGTGTACGGACAGGATACGAGCAGTACTTC.

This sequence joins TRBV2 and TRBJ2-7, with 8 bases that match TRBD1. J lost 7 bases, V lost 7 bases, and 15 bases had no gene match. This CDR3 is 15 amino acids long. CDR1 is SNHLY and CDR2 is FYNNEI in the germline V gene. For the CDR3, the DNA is TGTGCCAGCACGAGGAGCCGGACAGGGACTTTGGAGCAGTACTTC. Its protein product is CASTRSRTGTLEQYF.

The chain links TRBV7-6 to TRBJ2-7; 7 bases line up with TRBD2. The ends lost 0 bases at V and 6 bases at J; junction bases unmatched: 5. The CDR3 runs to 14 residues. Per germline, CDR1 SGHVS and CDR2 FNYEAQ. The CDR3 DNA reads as TGTGCCAGCAGCTTAGCCAGGGCTAGCGGCGAGCAGTACTTC. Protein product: CASSLARASGEQYF.

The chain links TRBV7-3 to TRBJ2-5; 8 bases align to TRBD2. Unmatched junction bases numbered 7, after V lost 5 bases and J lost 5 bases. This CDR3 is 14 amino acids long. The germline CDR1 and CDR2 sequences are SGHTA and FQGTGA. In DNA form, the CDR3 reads TGTGCCAGCAGCGGTAGCGGCGGGGGGGAGACCCAGTACTTC. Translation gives CASSGSGGGETQYF.

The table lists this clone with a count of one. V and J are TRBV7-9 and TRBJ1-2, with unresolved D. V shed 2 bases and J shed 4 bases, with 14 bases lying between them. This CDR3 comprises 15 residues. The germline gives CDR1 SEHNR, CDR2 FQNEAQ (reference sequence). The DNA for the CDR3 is TGTGCCAGCAGCTTAAGCGTTGCCGGATCCTATGGCTACACCTTC. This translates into CASSLSVAGSYGYTF.

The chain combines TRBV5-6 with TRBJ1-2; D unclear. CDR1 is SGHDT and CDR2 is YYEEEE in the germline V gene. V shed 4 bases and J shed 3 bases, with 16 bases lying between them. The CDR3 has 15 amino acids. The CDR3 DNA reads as TGTGCCAGCAGCCGACGACCTGGTCGGGACTATGGCTACACCTTC. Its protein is CASSRRPGRDYGYTF.

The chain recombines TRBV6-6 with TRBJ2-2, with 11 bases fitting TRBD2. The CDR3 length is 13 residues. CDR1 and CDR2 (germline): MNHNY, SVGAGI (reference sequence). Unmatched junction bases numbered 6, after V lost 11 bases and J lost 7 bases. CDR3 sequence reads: CAGSGGANGELFF. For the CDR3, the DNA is TGTGCCGGTAGCGGGGGGGCAAACGGGGAGCTGTTTTTT.

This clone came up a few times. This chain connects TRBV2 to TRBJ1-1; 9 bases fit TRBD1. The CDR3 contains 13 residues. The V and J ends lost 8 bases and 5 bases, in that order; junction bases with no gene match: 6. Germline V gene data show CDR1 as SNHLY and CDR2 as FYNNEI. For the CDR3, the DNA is TGTGCCAGCTATACAGGGGGCAGGACTGAAGCTTTCTTT. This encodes CASYTGGRTEAFF.

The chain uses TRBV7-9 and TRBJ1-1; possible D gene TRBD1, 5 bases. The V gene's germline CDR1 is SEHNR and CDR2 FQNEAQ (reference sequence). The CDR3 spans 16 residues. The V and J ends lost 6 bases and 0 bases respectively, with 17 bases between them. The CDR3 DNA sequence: TGTGCCAGCAGTCAAGGGGCAGGGCCCATGAACACTGAAGCTTTCTTT. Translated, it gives CASSQGAGPMNTEAFF.